What follows is one TCR beta chain and its context. The time point here: newly diagnosed GD, antithyroid drugs for less than 3 months. Extracted RNA from PBMCs served as the source of the TCR library. The entry originates in a study of regulatory T cells in long-lasting Graves disease. The CDR3 length is 12 residues. With 6 bases removed from V and 12 bases from J, the gap between germline ends came to 16 bases. HTBI primers from iRepertoire and Arm-PCR of CDR3 regions yielded the TCR beta libraries. Each CDR3 protein is one row after TCRdb ran MiXCR on the multiplex PCR reads. Among about 530,000 distinct CDR3 sequences, around 16% were seen once, and the ten largest hold 20% to 25%. In addition, the sample was reused for a study of T cells in Graves' hyperthyroidism and ophthalmopathy. This second study says: Ophthalmopathy stood apart from stable hyperthyroidism in a 13 V-J model.

The rearrangement uses TRBV12-3 or TRBV12-4 and TRBJ2-3; TRBD2 is a possible D gene (5 bases). This specimen consisted of peripheral blood mononuclear cells (PBMCs), obtained at new diagnosis, from a patient treated with antithyroid drugs. The origin of this receptor is a woman aged 35 to 59 with Graves disease. The CDR3 loop is CASSPPEEAQYF. CDR3 nucleotide sequence: TGTGCCAGCAGCCCGCCGGAGGAGGCCCAGTATTTT.